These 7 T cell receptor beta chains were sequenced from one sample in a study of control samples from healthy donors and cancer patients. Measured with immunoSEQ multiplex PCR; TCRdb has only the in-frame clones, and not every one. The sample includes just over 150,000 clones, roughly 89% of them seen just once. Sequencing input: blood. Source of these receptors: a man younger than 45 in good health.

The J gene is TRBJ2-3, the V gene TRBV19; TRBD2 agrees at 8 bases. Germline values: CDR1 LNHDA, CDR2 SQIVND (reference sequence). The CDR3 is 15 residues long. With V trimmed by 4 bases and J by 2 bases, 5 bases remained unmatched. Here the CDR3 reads CASSTSGRPTDTQYF. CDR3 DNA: TGTGCCAGTAGTACTAGCGGGCGTCCCACAGATACGCAGTATTTT. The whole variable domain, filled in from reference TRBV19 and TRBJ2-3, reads DGGITQSPKYLFRKEGQNVTLSCEQNLNHDAMYWYRQDPGQGLRLIYYSQIVNDFQKGDIAEGYSVSREKKESFPLTVTSAQKNPTAFYLCASSTSGRPTDTQYFGPGTRLTVL.

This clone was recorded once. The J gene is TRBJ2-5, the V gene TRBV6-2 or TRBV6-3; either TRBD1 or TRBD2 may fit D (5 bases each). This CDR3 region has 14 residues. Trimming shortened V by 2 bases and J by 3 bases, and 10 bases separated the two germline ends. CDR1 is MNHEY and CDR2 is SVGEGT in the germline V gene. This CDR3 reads CASSYTGTKETQYF. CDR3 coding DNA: TGTGCCAGCAGTTACACCGGGACGAAAGAGACCCAGTACTTC.

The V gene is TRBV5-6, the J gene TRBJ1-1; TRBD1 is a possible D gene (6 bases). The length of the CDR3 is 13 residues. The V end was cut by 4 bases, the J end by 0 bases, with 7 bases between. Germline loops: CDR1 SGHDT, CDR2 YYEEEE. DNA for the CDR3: TGTGCCAGCAGCCGGGGGCTGAACACTGAAGCTTTCTTT. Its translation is CASSRGLNTEAFF. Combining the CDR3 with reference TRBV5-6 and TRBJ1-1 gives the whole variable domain DAGVTQSPTHLIKTRGQQVTLRCSPKSGHDTVSWYQQALGQGPQFIFQYYEEEERQRGNFPDRFSGHQFPNYSSELNVNALLLGDSALYLCASSRGLNTEAFFGQGTRLTVV.

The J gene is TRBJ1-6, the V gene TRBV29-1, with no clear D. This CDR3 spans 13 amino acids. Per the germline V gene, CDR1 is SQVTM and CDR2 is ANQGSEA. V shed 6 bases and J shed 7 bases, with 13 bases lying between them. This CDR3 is CSVDGPRNSPLHF. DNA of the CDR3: TGCAGCGTGGACGGGCCAAGGAATTCACCCCTCCACTTT.

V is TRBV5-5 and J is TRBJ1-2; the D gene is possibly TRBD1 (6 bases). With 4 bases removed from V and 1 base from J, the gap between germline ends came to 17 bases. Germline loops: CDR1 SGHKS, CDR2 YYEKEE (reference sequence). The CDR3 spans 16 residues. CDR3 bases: TGTGCCAGCAGCCTCACGACAGGAATTAATAACTATGGCTACACCTTC. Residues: CASSLTTGINNYGYTF.

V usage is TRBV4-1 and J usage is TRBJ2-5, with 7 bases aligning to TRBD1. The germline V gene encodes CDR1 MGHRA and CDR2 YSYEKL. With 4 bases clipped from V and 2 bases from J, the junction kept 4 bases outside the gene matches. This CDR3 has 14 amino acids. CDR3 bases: TGCGCCAGCAGCCCGCCGGGACAGCAAGAGACCCAGTACTTC. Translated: CASSPPGQQETQYF.

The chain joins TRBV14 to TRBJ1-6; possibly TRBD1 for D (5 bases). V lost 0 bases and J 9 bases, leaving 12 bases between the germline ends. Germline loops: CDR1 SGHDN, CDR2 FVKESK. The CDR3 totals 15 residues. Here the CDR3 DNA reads TGTGCCAGCAGCCAAGATCATAGGGGCGGTTCACCCCTCCACTTT. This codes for CASSQDHRGGSPLHF.